Here is one T cell receptor (beta chain) with its context. Which antigen it targets is not known. The CDR3 is cut off 3 residues early in the read; its end comes from the germline J gene. The CDR3 measures 19 amino acids from cysteine to phenylalanine. Of the CDR3's DNA, 48 bases were read; they are in frame from base 1. Clipping removes 0 bases from V and 0 bases from J, with 2 as the unmatched junction base count. Reading the germline V gene gives CDR1 KGHSH and CDR2 LQKENI. Every participant had a single incident cervical HPV16 infection, and women with prevalent HPV16 infections were excluded. Cervical HPV DNA was detected with MY09/MY11 PCR, and genotyping was done by dot-blot hybridization. Roughly 15 mL of heparinized blood were centrifuged, and the buffy coat was aliquoted, frozen at -30°C, then stored at -80°C. Genomic DNA was extracted from buffy coat specimens using QIAGEN kits. The data derive from a study of T cells in women clearing cervical HPV infection (dated by TCRdb to the late 2010s). As for the study more broadly: Cases were about two dozen women with histologically confirmed HPV16-related CIN3 or worse, including 2 invasive cancers. The 20 to 30 controls were women who cleared a single incident HPV16 infection within 12 months without developing precancer or cancer. Case blood was taken at the visit when the lesion was first identified, whereas control blood was taken when infection was no longer detected. For cases, a median interval of approximately 140 days, with an interquartile range of 90 to 200 days, was observed between lesion detection and blood sampling. HLA typing was available for only a few women, so HLA type could not be excluded as a confounder. An exploratory proof-of-principle case-control study, nested within the Guanacaste HPV Natural History Study in Costa Rica, was conducted to compare TCR repertoires across cervical HPV16 outcomes. Cases were matched to controls by age within five years and by the year the sample was collected. A median age of approximately 32 years was observed in cases versus less than 40 in controls, and no significant differences in baseline characteristics were found. The parent cohort enrolled roughly 9,400 women aged 18 or older in Guanacaste, Costa Rica, in about 1992 to 1994 and followed the women for around seven years. Five blinded duplicates per group were added as quality controls, giving 60 or so samples: approximately 50 participants and 10 replicates.

The immunoSEQ assay used multiplex PCR to amplify TCR beta CDR3 regions from an average of roughly 1,200 ng of genomic DNA per sample. To correct primer bias, the assay used a complete synthetic TCR repertoire to set an amplification baseline. The amplicons were sequenced using the Illumina platform. The authors' pipeline ran thus. Sequences were error-corrected by clustering with frequency ratios and a modified nearest-neighbor algorithm, then analyzed in the immunoSEQ Analyzer with IMGT gene definitions. At each rarefaction depth, TCR richness and evenness were averaged across 20 rarefaction repeats, and samples with fewer sequences than that depth were excluded. Relative abundances of V, D and J genes were compared between groups using Wilcoxon rank sum tests, with FDR correction applied. Blinded duplicates gave an intraclass correlation of 95.6% for TCR richness and an average of roughly 76% across over 65 gene segments. Entries here come from immuneACCESS through TCRdb and include only in-frame sequences with V and J called. Some clones fail to appear in such tables; in the studies checked, an unresolved V gene covers under half of the shortfall, and the cause of the remainder is unknown. The V and J calls and clone size are taken from that table; D and trimming were inferred from the DNA. The data table for this sample lists 19,000 or so clones. Approximately 15% of the sample rests with the top ten.

What the study reported, not specific to this receptor: By combining richness with V gene abundances, random forest classifiers separated cases from controls with an estimated AUC of around 0.85. Whether associations preceded infection or resulted from infection could not be shown with the cross-sectional design, and effector/memory subsets and HPV-specific T cells were not isolated. Significantly higher TCR repertoire richness was observed in CIN3+ cases than in controls across sequencing depths, whereas no difference in evenness was found. T-cell numbers per sample were unknown, so richness differences could reflect varying T-cell content rather than repertoire biology. Cases had lower TRBV6-7 relative abundance than controls (around 0.11% versus 0.15%; Bonferroni P = 0.0008).

The sample taken for sequencing was blood buffy coat. The V and J genes are TRBV18 and TRBJ2-2; TRBD2 agrees with 15 junctional bases. This clonotype was sampled from a woman between 18 and 70 years old with a cervical HPV16 infection that either progressed to CIN3+ or cleared (not recorded which). The CDR3 DNA, read in part, is TGTGCCAGCTCACCACCGGGACTAGCGGGGGGCACGAACACCGGGGAG. This translates into CASSPPGLAGGTNTGE. The entire CDR3 is CASSPPGLAGGTNTGELFF.